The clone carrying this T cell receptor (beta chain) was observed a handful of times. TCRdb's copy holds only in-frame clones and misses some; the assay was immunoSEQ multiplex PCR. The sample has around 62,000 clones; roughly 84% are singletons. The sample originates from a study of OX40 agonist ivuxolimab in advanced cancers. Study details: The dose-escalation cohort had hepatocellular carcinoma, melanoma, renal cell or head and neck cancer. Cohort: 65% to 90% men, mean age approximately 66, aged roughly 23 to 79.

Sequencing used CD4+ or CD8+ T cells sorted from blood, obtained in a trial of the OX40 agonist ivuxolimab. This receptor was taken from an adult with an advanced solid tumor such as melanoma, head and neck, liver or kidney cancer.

The DNA of the CDR3 is TGTGCTAGTGGCCAGGGGGCGCCTAGGACTGAAGCTTTCTTT. Translation: CASGQGAPRTEAFF. The chain combines TRBV12-5 with TRBJ1-1, with TRBD1 matching 8 bases. Germline V gene data show CDR1 as LGHNT and CDR2 as FRNRAP. V shed 6 bases, J shed 5 bases, and the junction held 8 bases outside the gene matches. The CDR3 contains 14 residues.